This TCR beta chain was recorded in a study of blood T cell repertoires in COVID-19. On the study more broadly: The samples span acute and convalescent COVID-19 from the United States, Italy and Spain.

Study processing details: How many nucleated cells were present was estimated from reference gene primer amplification. Using immunoSEQ multiplex PCR, the repertoire was profiled, and TCRdb retains in-frame clones only, with some absent. V, J and clone size are taken as reported in that table, and D and trimming were inferred from the DNA itself. The sample has about 150,000 clones, about 88% seen once. Trimming cost V 6 bases and J 0 bases, with 14 bases left between them. Germline-derived CDR1 and CDR2 are SNHLY and FYNNEI. The CDR3 consists of 16 residues. J is TRBJ2-2 and V is TRBV2; D is unclear. Sample: PBMCs or T cells enriched from blood (not recorded which). This TCR was recovered from a woman aged 45-59 years who had recovered from COVID-19. The CDR3, as DNA: TGTGCCAGCAGCGGGTTGCACTCCGCGAACACCGGGGAGCTGTTTTTT. Amino acids: CASSGLHSANTGELFF.